The 26 T cell receptor beta chains below were found in one sample sequenced in a study of cytomegalovirus exposure and HLA in healthy donors. The study ran its PCR with 60 Vbeta and 13 Jbeta primers. Generated by immunoSEQ multiplex PCR, the TCRdb table keeps only in-frame clones and is missing some. This listing includes about 72,000 clones. The sequenced material came from PBMCs. Receptors originate from a woman aged 40 to 50 in good health and CMV-seropositive.

The V gene is TRBV5-8, the J gene TRBJ2-3, with D maybe TRBD1 (6 bases). There are 14 residues in the CDR3. CDR1 is SGHTS and CDR2 is YDEGEE in the germline V gene. V was cut by 2 bases and J by 1 base, with 8 bases left in between. CDR3 bases: TGTGCCAGCAGCTTCCCAGGGGGCACAGATACGCAGTATTTT. Translated, it gives CASSFPGGTDTQYF.

This chain links TRBV5-4 with TRBJ1-2, with 7 bases fitting TRBD1. Per the germline V gene, CDR1 is SGHNT and CDR2 is YYREEE (reference sequence). The length of the CDR3 is 11 residues. CDR3 in amino acids: CAGRDSYGYTF. The CDR3, as DNA: TGTGCGGGCCGGGACAGCTATGGCTACACCTTC.

The chain employs TRBV9 and TRBJ2-2; 8 bases line up with TRBD2. The CDR3 has 16 residues. CDR1 is SGDLS and CDR2 is YYNGEE in the germline V gene. Unmatched junction bases numbered 7, after V lost 3 bases and J lost 3 bases. The CDR3: CASSAGAGADTGELFF. CDR3 in DNA: TGTGCCAGCAGCGCTGGAGCGGGGGCCGACACCGGGGAGCTGTTTTTT. Full variable domain (outside the CDR3, taken from reference TRBV9 and TRBJ2-2): DSGVTQTPKHLITATGQRVTLRCSPRSGDLSVYWYQQSLDQGLQFLIQYYNGEERAKGNILERFSAQQFPDLHSELNLSSLELGDSALYFCASSAGAGADTGELFFGEGSRLTVL.

The rearrangement links TRBV6-1 to TRBJ2-7; 8 bases fit TRBD2. This CDR3 has 14 residues. The V gene's germline CDR1 is MNHNS and CDR2 SASEGT. The ends lost 5 bases at V and 6 bases at J; junction bases unmatched: 9. CDR3 bases: TGTGCCAGCAGTTCGAGCGGGGGCCCCCTCGAGCAGTACTTC. Its translation: CASSSSGGPLEQYF.

V is TRBV19 and J is TRBJ2-1, with TRBD2 identical over 10 bases. CDR1 is LNHDA and CDR2 is SQIVND in the germline V gene (reference sequence). The CDR3 is 14 amino acids. The ends lost 5 bases at V and 2 bases at J; junction bases unmatched: 0. CDR3 bases: TGTGCCAGTAGTGGACTAGCGGCCTACAATGAGCAGTTCTTC. Amino acid sequence: CASSGLAAYNEQFF. The variable domain in full, with the rest retrieved from reference TRBV19 and TRBJ2-1, is DGGITQSPKYLFRKEGQNVTLSCEQNLNHDAMYWYRQDPGQGLRLIYYSQIVNDFQKGDIAEGYSVSREKKESFPLTVTSAQKNPTAFYLCASSGLAAYNEQFFGPGTRLTVL.

The chain has TRBV7-2 and TRBJ2-5; D is perhaps TRBD2 (6 bases). Trimming pared 1 base from V and 1 base from J, leaving 13 bases between. This CDR3 is 16 amino acids long. Looked up from germline, CDR1 is SGHTA and CDR2 is FQGNSA. This CDR3 is CASSLDMRDFQETQYF. The CDR3 DNA sequence: TGTGCCAGCAGCTTAGATATGCGGGACTTCCAAGAGACCCAGTACTTC.

The chain carries TRBV5-1 and TRBJ1-5; D not resolved. CDR1 SGHRS and CDR2 YFSETQ come from the germline V gene. V was shortened by 0 bases and J by 8 bases, with 15 bases between the two germline ends. The CDR3 is 15 amino acids. The CDR3 is CASSLDGGVIEPQHF. In nucleotides, the CDR3 is TGCGCCAGCAGCTTGGACGGCGGGGTGATAGAGCCCCAGCATTTT.

The chain employs TRBV7-8 and TRBJ2-5; 8 nucleotides match TRBD1. This CDR3 is 15 amino acids long. V lost 3 bases to trimming and J lost 0 bases; unmatched junction nucleotides: 3. Germline lookup yields CDR1 SGHVS and CDR2 FQNEAQ. For the CDR3, the DNA is TGTGCCAGCAGCTTCCGGGACAGGTACCAAGAGACCCAGTACTTC. Translated, it gives CASSFRDRYQETQYF.

The J gene is TRBJ2-3, the V gene TRBV5-8, with TRBD2 matching 8 bases. The germline V gene has CDR1 SGHTS and CDR2 YDEGEE. The J segment lost 0 bases and the V segment lost 4 bases, leaving 4 bases of the junction unmatched. CDR3 length: 15 residues. The CDR3 loop is CASSLGLGSTDTQYF. CDR3 DNA sequence: TGTGCCAGCAGCCTGGGACTAGGGAGCACAGATACGCAGTATTTT.

The gene calls are TRBV6-1 and TRBJ2-1; TRBD2 matches 10 bases. Germline V lookup: CDR1 MNHNS, CDR2 SASEGT. The CDR3 contains 15 residues. Trimming cost V 2 bases and J 8 bases; bases outside gene matches: 6. The CDR3 reads CASSESLAGVDEQFF. The CDR3 DNA reads as TGTGCCAGCAGTGAATCCCTAGCGGGAGTGGATGAGCAGTTCTTC.

The V gene is TRBV11-1, the J gene TRBJ2-7; 7 bases align to TRBD1. J gave up 7 bases and V 5 bases, and 8 bases lay outside the gene matches. CDR3 length: 13 residues. Germline loops: CDR1 SGHAT, CDR2 FQDESV (reference sequence). CDR3 in amino acids: CASSPTGVGEQYF. For the CDR3, the DNA is TGTGCCAGCAGCCCCACAGGGGTTGGAGAGCAGTACTTC. The full variable domain, its missing parts supplied by reference TRBV11-1 and TRBJ2-7, is EAEVAQSPRYKITEKSQAVAFWCDPISGHATLYWYRQILGQGPELLVQFQDESVVDDSQLPKDRFSAERLKGVDSTLKIQPAELGDSAMYLCASSPTGVGEQYFGPGTRLTVT.

This chain uses TRBV15 with TRBJ2-5; 10 bases match TRBD1. CDR1 is LNHNV and CDR2 is YYDKDF in the germline V gene (reference sequence). With V trimmed by 3 bases and J by 1 base, 5 bases remained unmatched. The CDR3 has 16 residues. The CDR3 DNA is TGTGCCACCAGCAGTCAGGGACAGGGGCCCCAAGAGACCCAGTACTTC. Its translation is CATSSQGQGPQETQYF.

The rearrangement links TRBV27 to TRBJ2-5, with D possibly matching TRBD1 (5 bases). The J call may be faulty, since TRBJ2-7 better matches the DNA end. CDR1 and CDR2 from the germline V gene are MNHEY and SMNVEV (reference sequence). The length of the CDR3 is 13 residues. CDR3 in amino acids: CASGASFLYEQYF. CDR3 in DNA: TGTGCCAGTGGGGCCTCGTTCCTCTACGAGCAGTACTTC.

V usage is TRBV5-4 and J usage is TRBJ2-7; a possible D gene is TRBD2 (5 bases). Germline V gene data show CDR1 as SGHNT and CDR2 as YYREEE (reference sequence). Trimming pared 5 bases from V and 5 bases from J, leaving 11 bases between. This CDR3 region has 12 residues. In nucleotides, the CDR3 is TGTGCCAGCAGGCTTCCCGGGAACGAGCAGTACTTC. It translates to CASRLPGNEQYF.

This sequence joins TRBV4-1 and TRBJ2-1; TRBD2 might be the D (5 bases). In germline, CDR1 is MGHRA, CDR2 YSYEKL. V lost 4 bases and J 7 bases, leaving 8 bases between the germline ends. There are 12 residues in the CDR3. The CDR3 loop is CASSRGGNEQFF. Written as DNA, the CDR3 is TGCGCCAGCAGCCGAGGCGGGAATGAGCAGTTCTTC.

The rearrangement uses TRBV6-5 and TRBJ1-2, with TRBD1 identical over 7 bases. Per germline, CDR1 MNHEY and CDR2 SVGAGI. The ends lost 6 bases at V and 5 bases at J; junction bases unmatched: 6. This CDR3 has 13 residues. CDR3 region: CASRSRGRYGYTF. For the CDR3, the DNA is TGTGCCAGCAGGTCCAGGGGGAGGTATGGCTACACCTTC.

The chain combines TRBV10-1 with TRBJ1-1; D might be TRBD1 (5 bases). Trimming removed 0 bases from V and 7 bases from J, with 9 bases in between. The CDR3 runs 13 residues. CDR1 is WNHNN and CDR2 is SYGVQD in the germline V gene (reference sequence). This chain's CDR3 is CASSESTGVEAFF. The DNA of the CDR3 is TGCGCCAGCAGTGAGTCTACGGGGGTTGAAGCTTTCTTT.

The gene calls are TRBV15 and TRBJ2-7; the match to TRBD2 covers 9 bases. This CDR3 is 15 amino acids long. J lost 7 bases, V lost 0 bases, and 7 bases had no gene match. CDR1 and CDR2 (germline): LNHNV, YYDKDF (reference sequence). The CDR3 nucleotides read TGTGCCACCAGCAGAGATTTAGCGGGAGTGAAGGAGCAGTACTTC. Its translation: CATSRDLAGVKEQYF.

The rearrangement uses TRBV9 and TRBJ1-1, with unresolved D. CDR3 length equals 17 residues. The V end lost 0 bases, the J end lost 1 base, and 16 bases lay between the germline ends. The germline V gene has CDR1 SGDLS and CDR2 YYNGEE. This CDR3 reads CASSVARENWENTEAFF. The CDR3 nucleotides read TGTGCCAGCAGCGTAGCGCGGGAAAACTGGGAGAACACTGAAGCTTTCTTT.

The chain combines TRBV28 with TRBJ2-7; 10 bases agree with TRBD1. The CDR3 sequence is 15 residues long. Trimming cost V 6 bases and J 3 bases; bases outside gene matches: 8. Germline values: CDR1 MDHEN, CDR2 SYDVKM. CDR3 loop: CASRSGTGVLYEQYF. Written as DNA, the CDR3 is TGTGCCAGCAGGTCCGGGACAGGGGTTCTCTACGAGCAGTACTTC.

On this clone itself: A read error may produce the germline difference seen at one junction end. The V gene is TRBV19, the J gene TRBJ1-2; TRBD1 agrees at 7 bases. Germline CDR1 and CDR2: LNHDA and SQIVND (reference sequence). The CDR3 totals 12 residues. This CDR3 reads CASSVRTGTRGF. CDR3 in DNA: TGTGCCAGTAGTGTCCGGACAGGCACACGAGGATTC.

The chain employs TRBV6-5 and TRBJ1-1; the match to TRBD1 covers 9 bases. V lost 4 bases to trimming and J lost 3 bases; unmatched junction nucleotides: 0. Germline CDR1 reads MNHEY; CDR2 reads SVGAGI. The CDR3 runs 13 residues. CDR3 nucleotide sequence: TGTGCCAGCAGTTGGACAGGGGACACTGAAGCTTTCTTT. Encoded protein: CASSWTGDTEAFF.

This chain uses TRBV23-1 with TRBJ2-1, with D possibly TRBD1 on 5 matching bases. TRBV23-1 is an ORF; its function is uncertain. Trimming took 2 bases from V and 1 from J, leaving 9 bases between them. The length of the CDR3 is 15 residues. Here the CDR3 DNA reads TGCGCCAGCAGTCAACGCAGGGCTTCCTACAATGAGCAGTTCTTC. Protein: CASSQRRASYNEQFF.

The gene calls are TRBV29-1 and TRBJ1-1, with 8 bases matching TRBD1. Germline trimming cut 4 bases from V and 6 bases from J; bases unmatched to any gene: 10. Germline CDR1 is SQVTM and CDR2 is ANQGSEA. The CDR3 length is 14 residues. The CDR3 nucleotides are TGCAGCGTTGCTCCGGGACAGGCCTTGTCTGAAGCTTTCTTT. Protein: CSVAPGQALSEAFF.

The chain employs TRBV5-1 and TRBJ2-5, with TRBD2 as a possible D gene (7 bases). Germline assignment: CDR1 SGHRS and CDR2 YFSETQ. V was pared by 3 bases and J by 5 bases, with 23 bases between. This CDR3 has 17 amino acids. The CDR3 region has the DNA TGCGCCAGCAGCTGGGGGCATGCGGCGGGGGACGGGGAGACCCAGTACTTC. Translating gives CASSWGHAAGDGETQYF.

This chain links TRBV4-3 with TRBJ1-2; D is possibly TRBD1 (5 bases). Trimming pared 1 base from V and 4 bases from J, leaving 13 bases between. CDR1 and CDR2 (germline): LGHNA, YSLEER. This CDR3 has 15 amino acids. The CDR3 spells CASSQVGAGTYGYTF. The DNA for the CDR3 is TGCGCCAGCAGCCAAGTCGGGGCGGGGACCTATGGCTACACCTTC.